These T cell receptor beta chains were read from a single sample in a study of blood T cells in healthy people across ages. TCRdb called the 5' RACE reads again in MiXCR, with one record for every CDR3 protein. The sample consists of approximately 600,000 distinct CDR3 sequences, under 65% of them appearing once. The sequencing input was blood. The receptors stem from a man aged 55 to 70 in good health. CDR3s include the opening cysteine and the closing phenylalanine or tryptophan. The order of the fields is V gene, J gene, clone size, D gene, CDR3 DNA, CDR3 protein. The D gene is left open where the match is weak. The size field is filled for only some rows; it gives once, few, many or a size class.

v_gene: TRBV7-2
j_gene: TRBJ2-7
abundance: NA
d_gene: TRBD2
CDR3nt: TGTGTCAGCAGGTATAAGGGACTAGGGAGGAATGAGCAGTACTTC
CDR3aa: CVSRYKGLGRNEQYF

v_gene: TRBV7-9
j_gene: TRBJ2-1
abundance: NA
d_gene: NA
CDR3nt: TGTGCCAGCAGCCCGAGCAGTGAGCAGTTCTTC
CDR3aa: CASSPSSEQFF

v_gene: TRBV20-1
j_gene: TRBJ2-3
abundance: NA
d_gene: TRBD2
CDR3nt: TGCAGTGCTAGACGGGGGGGCCCCACAGATACGCAGTATTTT
CDR3aa: CSARRGGPTDTQYF

v_gene: TRBV28
j_gene: TRBJ1-2
abundance: NA
d_gene: TRBD1
CDR3nt: TGTGCCAGCAGTTTAAGTGGGACAGGCGCTAACTATGGCTACACCTTC
CDR3aa: CASSLSGTGANYGYTF

v_gene: TRBV9
j_gene: TRBJ2-1
abundance: NA
d_gene: TRBD2
CDR3nt: TGTGCCAGCAGCACTAGCGGGGGCTCCTACAATGAGCAGTTCTTC
CDR3aa: CASSTSGGSYNEQFF

v_gene: TRBV29-1
j_gene: TRBJ2-5
abundance: NA
d_gene: NA
CDR3nt: TGCAGCGTTGATTTGTCCTACCAAGAGACCCAGTACTTC
CDR3aa: CSVDLSYQETQYF

v_gene: TRBV20-1
j_gene: TRBJ2-3
abundance: NA
d_gene: NA
CDR3nt: TGCAGTGCTAGGCCTAGCGTCGGGACCACAGATACGCAGTATTTT
CDR3aa: CSARPSVGTTDTQYF

v_gene: TRBV20-1
j_gene: TRBJ2-7
abundance: NA
d_gene: NA
CDR3nt: TGCAGTGCTAGACTACAGGGTTGGGGCGAGCAGTACTTC
CDR3aa: CSARLQGWGEQYF

v_gene: TRBV27
j_gene: TRBJ2-7
abundance: few
d_gene: NA
CDR3nt: TGTGCCAGCAGTTTAGCCCGAACCGACGAGCAGTACTTC
CDR3aa: CASSLARTDEQYF

v_gene: TRBV4-1
j_gene: TRBJ2-1
abundance: NA
d_gene: TRBD2
CDR3nt: TGCGCCAGCAGTCGATTACCCCTGTCTAGCGGAACCCTTGGCAATGAGCAGTTCTTC
CDR3aa: CASSRLPLSSGTLGNEQFF

v_gene: TRBV6-2/TRBV6-3
j_gene: TRBJ1-5
abundance: NA
d_gene: NA
CDR3nt: TGTGCCAGCAGTTGGGACGTCAGTCAGCCCCAGCATTTT
CDR3aa: CASSWDVSQPQHF

v_gene: TRBV4-1
j_gene: TRBJ2-1
abundance: few
d_gene: TRBD2
CDR3nt: TGCGCCAGCAGCCGCCTAGCGGGGGACCTCTTGGGGCAGTTCTTC
CDR3aa: CASSRLAGDLLGQFF

v_gene: TRBV29-1
j_gene: TRBJ2-3
abundance: once
d_gene: NA
CDR3nt: TGCAGCGTTGATGCGCAGAGCACAGATACGCAGTATTTT
CDR3aa: CSVDAQSTDTQYF

v_gene: TRBV2
j_gene: TRBJ2-3
abundance: NA
d_gene: TRBD1
CDR3nt: TGTGCCAGCGGAGGACAGGGGGCCCCAGATACGCAGTATTTT
CDR3aa: CASGGQGAPDTQYF

v_gene: TRBV6-1
j_gene: TRBJ1-4
abundance: few
d_gene: TRBD1
CDR3nt: TGTGCCAGCAGTGCGGGACAGTTTCCTGAAAAACTGTTTTTT
CDR3aa: CASSAGQFPEKLFF

v_gene: TRBV20-1
j_gene: TRBJ2-1
abundance: NA
d_gene: TRBD1
CDR3nt: TGCAGTGCCTCGACAGGGGGAGGTGAGCAGTTCTTC
CDR3aa: CSASTGGGEQFF

v_gene: TRBV5-4
j_gene: TRBJ2-3
abundance: NA
d_gene: NA
CDR3nt: TGTGCCAGCAACCCTTCTGGGACAGATACGCAGTATTTT
CDR3aa: CASNPSGTDTQYF

v_gene: TRBV20-1
j_gene: TRBJ2-1
abundance: few
d_gene: TRBD2
CDR3nt: TGCAGTGCTAGCCCGGGACTAGCCTTCAATGAGCAGTTCTTC
CDR3aa: CSASPGLAFNEQFF

v_gene: TRBV3-1
j_gene: TRBJ2-5
abundance: NA
d_gene: TRBD2
CDR3nt: TGTGCCAGCAGCCAACCTGCGGGGGGGGCCCAGTACTTC
CDR3aa: CASSQPAGGAQYF

v_gene: TRBV10-3
j_gene: TRBJ1-2
abundance: NA
d_gene: TRBD1
CDR3nt: TGTGCCATCAGACCCACAGGGGCTAAGCCCTATGGCTACACCTTC
CDR3aa: CAIRPTGAKPYGYTF

v_gene: TRBV27
j_gene: TRBJ2-2
abundance: NA
d_gene: NA
CDR3nt: TGTGCCAGCAGTTTAACGGGCTCGGAGGGGCCCGGGGAGCTGTTTTTT
CDR3aa: CASSLTGSEGPGELFF

v_gene: TRBV7-2
j_gene: TRBJ2-5
abundance: NA
d_gene: NA
CDR3nt: TGTGCCAGCAGCCCCCTTGTTGCTAGTAAAGGAGAGACCCAGTACTTC
CDR3aa: CASSPLVASKGETQYF

v_gene: TRBV21-1
j_gene: TRBJ2-1
abundance: NA
d_gene: NA
CDR3nt: TGTGCCAGCAGCCCCCCCTCGAGTCTAGCAGTTACGGATGAGCAGTTCTTC
CDR3aa: CASSPPSSLAVTDEQFF

v_gene: TRBV21-1
j_gene: TRBJ2-5
abundance: few
d_gene: NA
CDR3nt: NA
CDR3aa: CASTFGRGAIPQETQYF

v_gene: TRBV2
j_gene: TRBJ2-5
abundance: NA
d_gene: NA
CDR3nt: TGTGCCAGCGGAGGGACCCATATAAGAGAGACCCAGTACTTC
CDR3aa: CASGGTHIRETQYF

v_gene: TRBV5-6
j_gene: TRBJ2-7
abundance: NA
d_gene: NA
CDR3nt: TGTGCCAGCAGCAGACAGGACCACGAGCAGTACTTC
CDR3aa: CASSRQDHEQYF

v_gene: TRBV20-1
j_gene: TRBJ2-3
abundance: NA
d_gene: TRBD1
CDR3nt: TGCAGTGCTAGAGAAGGGGGCTTTAGCACAGATACGCAGTATTTT
CDR3aa: CSAREGGFSTDTQYF

v_gene: TRBV4-1
j_gene: TRBJ1-1
abundance: few
d_gene: NA
CDR3nt: TGCGCCAGCAGCCAAGAGGTGTGGGCGGGGAACACTGAAGCTTTCTTT
CDR3aa: CASSQEVWAGNTEAFF

v_gene: TRBV7-2
j_gene: TRBJ2-5
abundance: few
d_gene: NA
CDR3nt: TGTGCCAGCAGCATCCAGGGGTCGGTCCCAGAGACCCAGTACTTC
CDR3aa: CASSIQGSVPETQYF

v_gene: TRBV28
j_gene: TRBJ1-1
abundance: NA
d_gene: NA
CDR3nt: TGTGCCAGCAGTCCCGTTGCGGCCCCGAACACTGAAGCTTTCTTT
CDR3aa: CASSPVAAPNTEAFF

v_gene: TRBV7-9
j_gene: TRBJ1-2
abundance: NA
d_gene: TRBD1
CDR3nt: TGTGCCAGCAGCCCAACCACCGGGACAGGGGGCAGAGGCTACACCTTC
CDR3aa: CASSPTTGTGGRGYTF

v_gene: TRBV18
j_gene: TRBJ1-2
abundance: NA
d_gene: TRBD1
CDR3nt: TGTGCCAGCTCCCCCGGGACAGACTTGGAAGGCTACACCTTC
CDR3aa: CASSPGTDLEGYTF

v_gene: TRBV6-1
j_gene: TRBJ1-2
abundance: NA
d_gene: TRBD1
CDR3nt: TGTGCCAGCAGTGAAGGGCAGGGGGTTGGCTACACCTTC
CDR3aa: CASSEGQGVGYTF

v_gene: TRBV7-2
j_gene: TRBJ2-5
abundance: NA
d_gene: TRBD2
CDR3nt: TGTGCCAGCAGCTTAAATAGCGGGGCTTTAAAAGAGACCCAGTACTTC
CDR3aa: CASSLNSGALKETQYF

v_gene: TRBV20-1
j_gene: TRBJ2-1
abundance: few
d_gene: TRBD2
CDR3nt: TGCAGTGCTGTGGGGACTAGCGGGGGTAATGAGCAGTTCTTC
CDR3aa: CSAVGTSGGNEQFF

v_gene: TRBV27
j_gene: TRBJ1-5
abundance: few
d_gene: NA
CDR3nt: TGTGCCAGCGGGAGGGAGTTAGGCAATCAGCCCCAGCATTTT
CDR3aa: CASGRELGNQPQHF

v_gene: TRBV29-1
j_gene: TRBJ2-7
abundance: NA
d_gene: NA
CDR3nt: TGCAGCGTCCCAGGGTTTCGGGGCGAGCAGTACTTC
CDR3aa: CSVPGFRGEQYF

v_gene: TRBV20-1
j_gene: TRBJ1-5
abundance: NA
d_gene: NA
CDR3nt: TGCAGTGCAGGGGGGGGTAATCAGCCCCAGCATTTT
CDR3aa: CSAGGGNQPQHF

v_gene: TRBV9
j_gene: TRBJ1-5
abundance: NA
d_gene: TRBD1
CDR3nt: TGTGCCAGCAGCGTAGAGTGGACAGGGCTGGGTCAGCCCCAGCATTTT
CDR3aa: CASSVEWTGLGQPQHF

v_gene: TRBV5-5
j_gene: TRBJ2-7
abundance: NA
d_gene: TRBD2
CDR3nt: TGTGCCAGCAGCTTGGCCGGTAGCGGGGGGCCCTACGAGCAGTACTTC
CDR3aa: CASSLAGSGGPYEQYF

v_gene: TRBV6-1
j_gene: TRBJ1-6
abundance: few
d_gene: NA
CDR3nt: TGTGCCAGCAGTGAACACGGACAGACTGGTTCACCCCTCCACTTT
CDR3aa: CASSEHGQTGSPLHF